A single TCR beta chain is shown here with its context. No antigen is known for it. This specimen comes from a study of blood T cells in healthy people across ages. Study conclusions and caveats: Age advanced and TCR beta diversity per million T cells fell, roughly linearly.

CDR3 length equals 18 residues. V was clipped by 4 bases and J by 0 bases, with 21 bases between them. Next came a second PCR, run for roughly 6 to 11 cycles, which used a sample-barcoded 5' primer along with a J-beta primer mix. Each cDNA molecule received a tag from a template-switch adaptor that had 12 random nucleotides. TCRdb re-called the 5' RACE reads with MiXCR, one entry per CDR3 protein. The sample carries 1.5 million to 1.8 million distinct CDR3 sequences, 42% recorded once. Sequencing was carried out using blood. This receptor was identified in a woman between 18 and 29 years old in good health. The V gene is TRBV12-3 or TRBV12-4, the J gene TRBJ2-5; no clear D. CDR3 in DNA: TGTGCCAGCAGTTGGTCCGCCCGTATAACCGGAGACCAAGAGACCCAGTACTTC. Protein: CASSWSARITGDQETQYF.